The sequence of this T cell receptor (beta chain) was determined in a study of identical twins. This clonotype was seen repeatedly, ten times or more. Its antigen remains unidentified. Each cDNA held unique molecular identifiers, and template switching gave it a universal primer site. TCRdb processed the 5' RACE reads anew with MiXCR; each CDR3 protein has one entry. This sample yields some 710,000 distinct CDR3 sequences, of which 5.5% to 7.5% are seen a single time; around 1.9% belongs to the top ten. General study findings and limits: Cross-sectional statistics, not tracking of the same donors, supported the conclusions.

Specimen: naive T cells sorted from blood. The clonotype originates from a man aged 18 to 35 in good health.

CDR3 amino acids: CASSFIAGDHYEQYF. CDR3 bases: TGTGCCAGCAGCTTTATAGCGGGAGATCACTACGAGCAGTACTTC. The rearrangement uses TRBV7-2 and TRBJ2-7, with 9 bases identical to TRBD2. Losses at the gene ends were 3 bases for V and 3 bases for J; bases not matched to a gene: 6. The CDR3 is 15 amino acids. Germline V gives CDR1 SGHTA, CDR2 FQGNSA.